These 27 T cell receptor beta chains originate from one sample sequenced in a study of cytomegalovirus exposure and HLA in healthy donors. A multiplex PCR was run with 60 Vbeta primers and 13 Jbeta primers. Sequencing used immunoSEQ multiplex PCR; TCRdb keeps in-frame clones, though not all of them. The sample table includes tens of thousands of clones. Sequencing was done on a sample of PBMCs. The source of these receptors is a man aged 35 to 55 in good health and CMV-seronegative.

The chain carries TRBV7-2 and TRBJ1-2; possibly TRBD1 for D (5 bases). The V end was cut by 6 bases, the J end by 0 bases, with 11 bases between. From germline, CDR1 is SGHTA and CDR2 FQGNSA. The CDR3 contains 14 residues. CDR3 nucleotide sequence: TGTGCCAGCAGAGAAACGACAGCTAACTATGGCTACACCTTC. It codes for CASRETTANYGYTF.

The DNA for the CDR3 is TGTGCCAGCAGTTCTCACAGGAAGTCCTACGAGCAGTACTTC. The encoded protein is CASSSHRKSYEQYF. The chain joins TRBV6-5 to TRBJ2-7; D perhaps matches TRBD1 (5 bases). Trimming removed 4 bases at V and 1 base at J, with 11 bases between. This CDR3 is built from 14 residues. Germline V gene sequence: CDR1 MNHEY, CDR2 SVGAGI.

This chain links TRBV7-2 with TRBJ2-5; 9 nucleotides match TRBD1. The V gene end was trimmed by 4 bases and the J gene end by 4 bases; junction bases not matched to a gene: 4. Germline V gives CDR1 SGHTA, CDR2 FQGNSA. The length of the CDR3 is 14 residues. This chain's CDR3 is CASSSGQGTETQYF. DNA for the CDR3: TGTGCCAGCAGCTCGGGACAGGGCACAGAGACCCAGTACTTC.

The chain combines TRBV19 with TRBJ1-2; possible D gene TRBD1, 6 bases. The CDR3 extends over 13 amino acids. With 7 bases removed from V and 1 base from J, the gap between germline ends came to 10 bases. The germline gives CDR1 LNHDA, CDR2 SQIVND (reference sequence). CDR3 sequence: CASNPDSNYGYTF. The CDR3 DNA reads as TGTGCCAGTAACCCGGACAGTAACTATGGCTACACCTTC. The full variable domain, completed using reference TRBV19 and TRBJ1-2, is DGGITQSPKYLFRKEGQNVTLSCEQNLNHDAMYWYRQDPGQGLRLIYYSQIVNDFQKGDIAEGYSVSREKKESFPLTVTSAQKNPTAFYLCASNPDSNYGYTFGSGTRLTVV.

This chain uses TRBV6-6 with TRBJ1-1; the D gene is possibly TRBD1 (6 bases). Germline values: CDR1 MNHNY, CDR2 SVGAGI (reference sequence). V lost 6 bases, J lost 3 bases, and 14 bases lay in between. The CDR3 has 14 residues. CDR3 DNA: TGTGCCAGCAGGAACAGGGAGCCCGACACTGAAGCTTTCTTT. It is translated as CASRNREPDTEAFF.

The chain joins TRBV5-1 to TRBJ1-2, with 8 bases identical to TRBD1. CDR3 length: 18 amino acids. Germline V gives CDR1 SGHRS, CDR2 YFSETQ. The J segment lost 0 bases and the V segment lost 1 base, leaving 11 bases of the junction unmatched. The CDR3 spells CASSLLDRARVANYGYTF. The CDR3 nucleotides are TGCGCCAGCAGCTTGCTGGACAGGGCACGGGTGGCTAACTATGGCTACACCTTC.

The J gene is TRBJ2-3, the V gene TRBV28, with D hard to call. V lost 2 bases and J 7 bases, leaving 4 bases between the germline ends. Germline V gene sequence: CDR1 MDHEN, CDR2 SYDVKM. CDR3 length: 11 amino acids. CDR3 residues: CASSLEYTQYF. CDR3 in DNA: TGTGCCAGCAGTTTAGAGTATACGCAGTATTTT.

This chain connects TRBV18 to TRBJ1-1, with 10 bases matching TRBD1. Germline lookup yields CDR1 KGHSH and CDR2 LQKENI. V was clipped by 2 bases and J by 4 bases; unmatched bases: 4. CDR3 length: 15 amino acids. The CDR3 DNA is TGTGCCAGCTCACCAAAGAGGACAGGGGGCACTGAAGCTTTCTTT. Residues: CASSPKRTGGTEAFF. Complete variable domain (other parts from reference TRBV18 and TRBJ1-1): NAGVMQNPRHLVRRRGQEARLRCSPMKGHSHVYWYRQLPEEGLKFMVYLQKENIIDESGMPKERFSAEFPKEGPSILRIQQVVRGDSAAYFCASSPKRTGGTEAFFGQGTRLTVV.

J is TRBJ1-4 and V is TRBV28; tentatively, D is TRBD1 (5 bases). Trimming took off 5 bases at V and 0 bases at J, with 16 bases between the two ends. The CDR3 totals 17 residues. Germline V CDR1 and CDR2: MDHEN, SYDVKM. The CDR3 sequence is CASSVRWTKATNEKLFF. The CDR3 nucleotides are TGTGCCAGCAGTGTACGATGGACAAAGGCAACTAATGAAAAACTGTTTTTT.

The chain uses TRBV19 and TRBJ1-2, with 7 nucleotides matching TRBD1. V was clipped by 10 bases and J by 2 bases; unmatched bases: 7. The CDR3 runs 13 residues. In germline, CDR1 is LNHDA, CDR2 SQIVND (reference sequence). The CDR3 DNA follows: TGTGCCACCCGGGACAGCCTCAACTATGGCTACACCTTC. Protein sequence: CATRDSLNYGYTF.

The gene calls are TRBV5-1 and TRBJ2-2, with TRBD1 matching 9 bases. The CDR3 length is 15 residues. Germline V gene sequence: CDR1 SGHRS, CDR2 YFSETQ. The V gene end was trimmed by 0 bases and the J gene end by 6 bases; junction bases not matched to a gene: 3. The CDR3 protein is CASSLGQGVSGELFF. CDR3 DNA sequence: TGCGCCAGCAGCTTGGGACAGGGGGTATCCGGGGAGCTGTTTTTT.

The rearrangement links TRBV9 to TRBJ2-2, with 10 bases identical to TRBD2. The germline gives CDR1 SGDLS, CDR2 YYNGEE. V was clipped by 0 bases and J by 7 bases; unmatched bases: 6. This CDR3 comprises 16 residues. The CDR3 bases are TGTGCCAGCAGCGTAGAAGCGGGAGGGCGGGGCGGGGAGCTGTTTTTT. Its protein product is CASSVEAGGRGGELFF.

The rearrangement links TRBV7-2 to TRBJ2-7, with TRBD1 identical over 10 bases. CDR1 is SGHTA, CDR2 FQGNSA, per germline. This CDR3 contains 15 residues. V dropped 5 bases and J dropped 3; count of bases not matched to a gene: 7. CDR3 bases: TGTGCCAGCAGCATTCAGACAGGGGGCAGCTACGAGCAGTACTTC. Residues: CASSIQTGGSYEQYF.

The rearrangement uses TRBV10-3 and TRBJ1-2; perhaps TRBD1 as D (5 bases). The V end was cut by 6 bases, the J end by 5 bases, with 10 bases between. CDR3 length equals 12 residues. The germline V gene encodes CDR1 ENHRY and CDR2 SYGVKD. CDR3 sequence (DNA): TGTGCCATCAGCGAGGGGCAGTATGGCTACACCTTC. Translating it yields CAISEGQYGYTF.

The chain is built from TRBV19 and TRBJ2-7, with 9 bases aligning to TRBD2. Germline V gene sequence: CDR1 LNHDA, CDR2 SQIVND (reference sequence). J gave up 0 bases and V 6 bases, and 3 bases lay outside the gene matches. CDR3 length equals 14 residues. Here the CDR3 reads CASSAAGGSYEQYF. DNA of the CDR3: TGTGCCAGTAGCGCAGCGGGAGGCTCCTACGAGCAGTACTTC.

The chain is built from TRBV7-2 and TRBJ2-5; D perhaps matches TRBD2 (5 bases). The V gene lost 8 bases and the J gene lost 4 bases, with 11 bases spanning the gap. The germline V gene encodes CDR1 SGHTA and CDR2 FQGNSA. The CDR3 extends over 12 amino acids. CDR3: CASAEAGETQYF. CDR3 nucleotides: TGTGCCAGCGCTGAGGCGGGAGAGACCCAGTACTTC.

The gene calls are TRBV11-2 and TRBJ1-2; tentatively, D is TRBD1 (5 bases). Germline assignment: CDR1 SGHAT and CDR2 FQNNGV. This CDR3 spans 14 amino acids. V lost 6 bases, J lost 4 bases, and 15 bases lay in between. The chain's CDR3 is CASRTTGGGYGYTF. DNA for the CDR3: TGTGCCAGCAGGACGACCGGCGGGGGCTATGGCTACACCTTC. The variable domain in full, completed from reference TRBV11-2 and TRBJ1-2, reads EAGVAQSPRYKIIEKRQSVAFWCNPISGHATLYWYQQILGQGPKLLIQFQNNGVVDDSQLPKDRFSAERLKGVDSTLKIQPAKLEDSAVYLCASRTTGGGYGYTFGSGTRLTVV.

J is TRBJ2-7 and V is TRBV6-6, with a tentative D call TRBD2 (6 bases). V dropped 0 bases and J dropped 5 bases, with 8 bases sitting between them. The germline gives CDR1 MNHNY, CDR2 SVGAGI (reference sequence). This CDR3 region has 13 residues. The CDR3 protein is CASSYSTGDEQYF. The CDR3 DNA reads TGTGCCAGCAGTTACTCGACGGGGGACGAGCAGTACTTC.

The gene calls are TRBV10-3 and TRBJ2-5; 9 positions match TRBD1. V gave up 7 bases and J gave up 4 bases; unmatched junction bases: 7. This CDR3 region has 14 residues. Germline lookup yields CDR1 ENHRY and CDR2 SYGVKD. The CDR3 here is CAIKTDRGGETQYF. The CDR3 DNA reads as TGTGCCATCAAAACAGACAGGGGGGGAGAGACCCAGTACTTC.

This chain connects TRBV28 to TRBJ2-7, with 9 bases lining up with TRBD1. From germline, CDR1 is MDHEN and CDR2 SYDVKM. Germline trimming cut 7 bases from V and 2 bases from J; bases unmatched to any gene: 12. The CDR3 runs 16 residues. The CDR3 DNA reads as TGTGCCAGCATCCCCAGGGACAGGGCACCTCCCTACGAGCAGTACTTC. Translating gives CASIPRDRAPPYEQYF.

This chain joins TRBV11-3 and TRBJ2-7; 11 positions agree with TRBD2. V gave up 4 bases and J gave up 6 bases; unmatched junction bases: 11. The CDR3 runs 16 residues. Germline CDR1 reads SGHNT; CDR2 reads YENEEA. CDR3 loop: CASSSEGTSGSGEQYF. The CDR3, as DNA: TGTGCCAGCAGCTCAGAGGGCACTAGCGGGAGTGGCGAGCAGTACTTC.

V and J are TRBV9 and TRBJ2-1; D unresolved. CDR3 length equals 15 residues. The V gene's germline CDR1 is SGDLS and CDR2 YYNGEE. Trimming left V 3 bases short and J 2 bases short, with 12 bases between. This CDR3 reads CASSGQLGAYNEQFF. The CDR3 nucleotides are TGTGCCAGCAGCGGTCAACTCGGTGCCTACAATGAGCAGTTCTTC.

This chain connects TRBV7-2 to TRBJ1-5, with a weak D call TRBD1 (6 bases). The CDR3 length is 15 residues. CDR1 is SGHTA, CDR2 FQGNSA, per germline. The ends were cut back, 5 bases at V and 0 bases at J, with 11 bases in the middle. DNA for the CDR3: TGTGCCAGCAGCCTACAGGGTAGTAGCAATCAGCCCCAGCATTTT. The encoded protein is CASSLQGSSNQPQHF. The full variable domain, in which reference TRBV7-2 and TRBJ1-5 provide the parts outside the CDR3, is GAGVSQSPSNKVTEKGKDVELRCDPISGHTALYWYRQSLGQGLEFLIYFQGNSAPDKSGLPSDRFSAERTGGSVSTLTIQRTQQEDSAVYLCASSLQGSSNQPQHFGDGTRLSIL.

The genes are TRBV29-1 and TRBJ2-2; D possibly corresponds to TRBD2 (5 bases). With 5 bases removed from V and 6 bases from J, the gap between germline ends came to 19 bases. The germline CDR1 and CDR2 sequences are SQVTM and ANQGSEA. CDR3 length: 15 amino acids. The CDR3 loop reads CSVPRYLGGSGELFF. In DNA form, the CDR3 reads TGCAGCGTTCCCCGGTACTTAGGAGGTTCCGGGGAGCTGTTTTTT.

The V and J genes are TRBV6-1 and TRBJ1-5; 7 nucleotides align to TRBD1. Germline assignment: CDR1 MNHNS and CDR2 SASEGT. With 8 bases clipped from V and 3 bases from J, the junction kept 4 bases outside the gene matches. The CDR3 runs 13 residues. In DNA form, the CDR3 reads TGTGCCAGCCAGACAGGGTTCAATCAGCCCCAGCATTTT. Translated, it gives CASQTGFNQPQHF.

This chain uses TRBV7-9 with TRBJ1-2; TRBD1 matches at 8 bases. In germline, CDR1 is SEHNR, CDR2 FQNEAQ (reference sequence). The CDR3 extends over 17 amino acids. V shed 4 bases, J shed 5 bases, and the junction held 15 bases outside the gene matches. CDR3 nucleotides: TGTGCCAGCAGCTCCACAGGGGGTTGGGGGGAAGATTATGGCTACACCTTC. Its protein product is CASSSTGGWGEDYGYTF.

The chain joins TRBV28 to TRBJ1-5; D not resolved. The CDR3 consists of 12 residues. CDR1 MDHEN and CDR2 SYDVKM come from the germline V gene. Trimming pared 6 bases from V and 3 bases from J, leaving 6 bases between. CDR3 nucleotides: TGTGCCAGCAGCCAGGCCAATCAGCCCCAGCATTTT. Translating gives CASSQANQPQHF.